The rows below give T cell receptor beta chains drawn from one sample of a study of blood T cell repertoires in COVID-19. TCRdb's table, derived via immunoSEQ multiplex PCR, lists solely in-frame clones and lacks some. The table includes over 200,000 clones, 88% detected once. What was sequenced was PBMCs or T cells enriched from blood (not recorded which). The origin of the receptors is a woman between 25 and 40 years old who had been exposed to COVID-19. The CDR3 runs from the conserved cysteine through the conserved F or W. A D gene is named only where the DNA matches it firmly. Clone size is given for some rows only: seen once, a few or many times, or a class if the clone is expanded.

TRBD2,.,TRBV11-2,TRBJ2-5,CASSLDGREQETQYF,TGTGCCAGCAGCTTAGATGGGCGGGAGCAAGAGACCCAGTACTTC
TRBD2,.,TRBV7-9,TRBJ2-7,CASSLAVGTSRPSSYEQYF,TGTGCCAGCAGCTTAGCGGTCGGGACTAGCCGCCCGAGCTCCTACGAGCAGTACTTC
.,.,TRBV4-2,TRBJ1-4,CASSQGREDEKLFF,TGTGCCAGCAGCCAAGGCAGGGAGGATGAAAAACTGTTTTTT
TRBD1,.,TRBV30,TRBJ1-1,CAWSQGALTEAFF,TGTGCCTGGAGTCAGGGGGCGTTAACTGAAGCTTTCTTT
.,.,TRBV29-1,TRBJ2-5,CSVVTHQETQYF,TGCAGCGTTGTCACACACCAAGAGACCCAGTACTTC
TRBD1,.,TRBV27,TRBJ1-1,CASSLQGAYTEAFF,TGTGCCAGCAGTTTACAGGGGGCGTACACTGAAGCTTTCTTT
TRBD2,.,TRBV15,TRBJ2-7,CATSRVRAGGAYEQYF,TGTGCCACCAGCAGGGTGAGAGCGGGAGGAGCCTACGAGCAGTACTTC
.,.,TRBV10-3,TRBJ1-2,CAISEQTVGYGYTF,TGTGCCATCAGTGAACAGACAGTTGGCTATGGCTACACCTTC
.,.,TRBV27,TRBJ1-3,CASSWSSSGNTIYF,TGTGCCAGCAGTTGGTCCAGCTCTGGAAACACCATATATTTT
TRBD1,.,TRBV27,TRBJ2-1,CASSPGTGGLYNEQFF,TGTGCCAGCAGTCCCGGGACAGGGGGCCTCTACAATGAGCAGTTCTTC
TRBD1,.,TRBV11-2,TRBJ1-1,CASSLVGTGGASAFF,TGTGCCAGCAGCTTAGTCGGTACAGGGGGCGCTTCGGCTTTCTTT
TRBD1,once,TRBV6-5,TRBJ1-6,CASSYEETGNSPLHF,TGTGCCAGCAGTTATGAGGAGACAGGGAATTCACCCCTCCACTTT
TRBD2,.,TRBV12-3/TRBV12-4,TRBJ2-3,CASSLAASGMQYF,TGTGCCAGCAGTTTAGCAGCTAGCGGGATGCAGTATTTT
TRBD2,.,TRBV10-3,TRBJ2-2,CASTGTSGRRNTGELFF,TGTGCCAGTACCGGGACTAGCGGGAGGAGAAACACCGGGGAGCTGTTTTTT
TRBD2,few,TRBV10-1,TRBJ2-7,CASSLPVGGRAHEQYF,TGCGCCAGCAGTCTCCCCGTGGGCGGGAGGGCCCACGAGCAGTACTTC
.,.,TRBV5-1,TRBJ1-3,CASSLGGETGTTGNTIYF,TGCGCCAGCAGCTTGGGAGGAGAGACAGGCACTACTGGAAACACCATATATTTT
.,.,TRBV7-2,TRBJ2-5,CASSPGFRETQYF,TGTGCCAGCAGCCCCGGTTTCCGGGAGACCCAGTACTTC
TRBD1,.,TRBV5-1,TRBJ1-2,CASRGQGNYGYTF,TGCGCCAGCAGGGGACAGGGGAACTATGGCTACACCTTC
.,.,TRBV29-1,TRBJ1-2,CSVEGDSSYGYTF,TGCAGCGTTGAAGGCGACAGCTCCTATGGCTACACCTTC
TRBD1,.,TRBV9,TRBJ1-1,CASSVDAGTDNTEAFF,TGTGCCAGCAGCGTAGATGCCGGGACAGATAACACTGAAGCTTTCTTT
.,.,TRBV30,TRBJ1-1,CAWSGAGDAFF,TGTGCCTGGAGTGGGGCAGGCGACGCTTTCTTT
.,.,TRBV3-1/TRBV3-2,TRBJ2-7,CASSPLGGASYEQYF,TGTGCCAGCAGCCCCCTGGGGGGAGCATCTTACGAGCAGTACTTC
.,.,TRBV10-2,TRBJ2-5,CASQQGTETQYF,TGCGCCAGCCAACAGGGAACCGAGACCCAGTACTTC
.,.,TRBV27,TRBJ1-6,CASSPVSHNSPLHF,TGTGCCAGCAGCCCCGTGAGCCATAATTCACCCCTCCACTTT
TRBD1,.,TRBV7-9,TRBJ1-1,CASSPSTGLDTEAFF,TGTGCCAGCAGCCCGTCGACAGGGTTGGACACTGAAGCTTTCTTT
.,.,TRBV5-6,TRBJ1-5,CASSSTYSNQPQHF,TGTGCCAGCAGCTCGACTTATAGCAATCAGCCCCAGCATTTT
TRBD1,.,TRBV4-1,TRBJ2-4,CASSQGQGVVNIQYF,TGCGCCAGCAGCCAGGGACAGGGGGTGGTAAACATTCAGTACTTC
TRBD1,few,TRBV19,TRBJ2-1,CASSIVAGQGYNEQFF,TGTGCCAGTAGTATAGTAGCTGGACAGGGCTACAATGAGCAGTTCTTC
.,.,TRBV12-3/TRBV12-4,TRBJ2-5,CASSPRRVETQYF,TGTGCCAGCAGTCCCAGGCGGGTGGAGACCCAGTACTTC
TRBD1,once,TRBV11-2,TRBJ2-2,CASSSGQTNTGELFF,TGTGCCAGCAGCTCGGGACAGACGAACACCGGGGAGCTGTTTTTT
TRBD1,.,TRBV7-3,TRBJ2-1,CASSLSTGGAWNEQFF,TGTGCCAGCAGCTTATCCACAGGGGGCGCATGGAATGAGCAGTTCTTC
.,.,TRBV7-3,TRBJ2-2,CASSPQGGELFF,TGTGCCAGCAGCCCCCAGGGTGGGGAGCTGTTTTTT
TRBD2,.,TRBV5-1,TRBJ2-2,CASSRGLAGGTGELFF,TGCGCCAGCAGCCGGGGACTAGCGGGAGGTACCGGGGAGCTGTTTTTT
TRBD1,.,TRBV6-6,TRBJ1-2,CASSPTRGLSEGYTF,TGTGCCAGCTCCCCGACCAGGGGGCTTTCAGAGGGCTACACCTTC
.,.,TRBV27,TRBJ2-2,CASSSLDSLNTGELFF,TGTGCCAGCAGTTCCCTGGACAGCCTGAACACCGGGGAGCTGTTTTTT
TRBD2,few,TRBV11-2,TRBJ2-1,CASSSKTSGRYNEQFF,TGTGCCAGCAGCTCCAAGACTAGCGGGCGCTACAATGAGCAGTTCTTC
TRBD1,.,TRBV5-1,TRBJ1-4,CASSWTPGQAEKLFF,TGCGCCAGCAGCTGGACACCGGGACAGGCGGAAAAACTGTTTTTT
.,.,TRBV29-1,TRBJ1-5,CSVEPGGQPQHF,TGCAGCGTTGAACCCGGGGGTCAGCCCCAGCATTTT
.,.,TRBV29-1,TRBJ2-7,CSVETVVAYEQYF,TGCAGCGTTGAGACTGTAGTGGCCTACGAGCAGTACTTC
TRBD1,.,TRBV5-1,TRBJ2-7,CASTPGTAPYEQYF,TGCGCCAGCACTCCCGGGACAGCGCCTTACGAGCAGTACTTC
TRBD2,.,TRBV4-1,TRBJ2-1,CASSQKAGGGDNEQFF,TGCGCCAGCAGCCAAAAAGCGGGAGGAGGGGACAATGAGCAGTTCTTC
.,.,TRBV4-1,TRBJ2-5,CASSQPPGLQYF,TGCGCCAGCAGCCAACCTCCGGGACTGCAGTACTTC
.,.,TRBV18,TRBJ1-2,CASSPPRPAVYGYTF,TGTGCCAGCTCACCACCGAGACCGGCGGTCTATGGCTACACCTTC
.,.,TRBV5-6,TRBJ1-5,CASSLRQGYQPQHF,TGTGCCAGCAGCTTGCGGCAGGGGTATCAGCCCCAGCATTTT
.,.,TRBV19,TRBJ1-5,CASTTGNQPQHF,TGTGCCAGTACCACGGGTAATCAGCCCCAGCATTTT
.,.,TRBV7-3,TRBJ1-2,CASSFPGLRGYTF,TGTGCCAGCAGCTTTCCGGGGTTGCGAGGCTACACCTTC
TRBD2,.,TRBV28,TRBJ2-1,CASSKTSGPYNEQFF,TGTGCCAGCAGCAAAACTAGCGGGCCATACAATGAGCAGTTCTTC
TRBD1,.,TRBV5-1,TRBJ1-1,CASSLIPTGGHTEAFF,TGCGCCAGCAGCTTGATTCCCACAGGGGGACACACTGAAGCTTTCTTT
TRBD1,few,TRBV7-9,TRBJ1-4,CASRDATGGNEKLFF,TGTGCCAGCAGGGACGCAACAGGGGGTAATGAAAAACTGTTTTTT